The 18 T cell receptor beta chains given below trace back to one sample, sequenced in a study of cytomegalovirus exposure and HLA in healthy donors. Researchers ran the PCR with 60 Vbeta and 13 Jbeta primers. Sequencing used immunoSEQ multiplex PCR; TCRdb keeps in-frame clones, though not all of them. This sample has roughly 120,000 clones, with 77% found just once. Sequenced material: PBMCs. Source of these receptors: a human donor in good health.

V usage is TRBV4-2 and J usage is TRBJ2-3; tentatively, D is TRBD2 (5 bases). Germline lookup yields CDR1 LGHNA and CDR2 YNFKEQ. V dropped 1 base and J dropped 3 bases, with 17 bases sitting between them. The CDR3 runs to 17 residues. The CDR3 sequence is CASSQGSSSPRTDTQYF. Here the CDR3 DNA reads TGTGCCAGCAGCCAAGGATCTAGCTCCCCGAGGACAGATACGCAGTATTTT.

This clone was recorded once. The V and J genes are TRBV11-2 and TRBJ1-2; D gene uncertain. Germline CDR1 SGHAT, CDR2 FQNNGV. CDR3 length: 16 residues. Trimming removed 0 bases at V and 3 bases at J, with 14 bases between. CDR3 sequence (DNA): TGTGCCAGCAGCTTAGAAACAGCCCTAACTGACTATGGCTACACCTTC. Translation: CASSLETALTDYGYTF.

This chain connects TRBV7-6 to TRBJ2-1, with 7 bases fitting TRBD2. The CDR3 loop spans 17 amino acids. V was pared by 2 bases and J by 7 bases, with 14 bases of the junction left unmatched. The germline CDR1 and CDR2 sequences are SGHVS and FNYEAQ. CDR3 loop: CASSLFRAGAPQNEQFF. The CDR3 DNA follows: TGTGCCAGCAGCTTATTCCGTGCGGGAGCCCCGCAAAATGAGCAGTTCTTC. The entire variable domain, with the rest obtained from reference TRBV7-6 and TRBJ2-1, is as follows: GAGVSQSPRYKVTKRGQDVALRCDPISGHVSLYWYRQALGQGPEFLTYFNYEAQQDKSGLPNDRFSAERPEGSISTLTIQRTEQRDSAMYRCASSLFRAGAPQNEQFFGPGTRLTVL.

This clone came up once. The gene calls are TRBV19 and TRBJ1-4; 7 bases line up with TRBD1. V shed 3 bases and J 7 bases; nucleotides not matched to a gene: 8. The CDR3 extends over 15 amino acids. Germline-derived CDR1 and CDR2 are LNHDA and SQIVND (reference sequence). As DNA, the CDR3 is TGTGCCAGTAGTATCGGACAGGTCATAAGTGAAAAACTGTTTTTT. This translates into CASSIGQVISEKLFF.

The chain couples TRBV10-3 to TRBJ2-5; the match to TRBD2 covers 9 bases. From germline, CDR1 is ENHRY and CDR2 SYGVKD. V gave up 1 base and J gave up 3 bases; unmatched junction bases: 3. The CDR3 covers 15 residues. The CDR3 protein is CAISELLAGKETQYF. Here the CDR3 DNA reads TGTGCCATCAGTGAGTTGCTAGCGGGGAAAGAGACCCAGTACTTC.

This clone has a handful of counts. The gene calls are TRBV16 and TRBJ2-1, with 7 bases that match TRBD1. V lost 7 bases, J lost 15 bases, and 6 bases stayed unmatched. CDR3 length: 10 amino acids. CDR1 is KGHSY, CDR2 FQNENV, per germline. The DNA of the CDR3 is TGTGCCAGCAAAGGACAGGTTGCGTTCTTC. It yields the protein CASKGQVAFF.

V and J are TRBV6-5 and TRBJ2-2; 7 bases match TRBD2. V lost 0 bases to trimming and J lost 1 base; unmatched junction nucleotides: 2. CDR3 length: 16 residues. CDR1 and CDR2 (germline): MNHEY, SVGAGI. CDR3 DNA sequence: TGTGCCAGCAGTTACTCGACTAGCTTGAACACCGGGGAGCTGTTTTTT. This encodes CASSYSTSLNTGELFF.

The chain has TRBV28 and TRBJ2-5; D might be TRBD2 (6 bases). The DNA matches TRBJ2-7 better at its end, which makes the J call doubtful. Germline-derived CDR1 and CDR2 are MDHEN and SYDVKM. CDR3 size: 13 residues. In nucleotides, the CDR3 is TGTGCCGGCGCCCCGGCGGGGTGGTACGAGCAGTACTTC. Translated, it gives CAGAPAGWYEQYF.

This chain joins TRBV15 and TRBJ2-1, with 12 bases identical to TRBD1. Trimming at V came to 3 bases and at J to 5 bases, leaving 8 bases not matched to a gene. The CDR3 has 17 amino acids. The germline gives CDR1 LNHNV, CDR2 YYDKDF (reference sequence). The chain's CDR3 is CATSRDLGTGGNNEQFF. The DNA of the CDR3 is TGTGCCACCAGCAGGGATCTCGGGACAGGGGGCAACAATGAGCAGTTCTTC.

This chain uses TRBV5-6 with TRBJ2-3; a weak D match, TRBD2 (6 bases). The germline V gene has CDR1 SGHDT and CDR2 YYEEEE. Trimming took off 2 bases at V and 2 bases at J, with 15 bases between the two ends. This CDR3 region has 16 residues. Written as DNA, the CDR3 is TGTGCCAGCAGCTTAGTGGGACTGACAGACACAGATACGCAGTATTTT. Its translation: CASSLVGLTDTDTQYF.

To note about this clone: This sample includes further DNA sequences coding for the same CDR3. The chain employs TRBV27 and TRBJ1-2; TRBD1 agrees at 7 bases. Germline V CDR1 and CDR2: MNHEY, SMNVEV (reference sequence). V was clipped by 3 bases and J by 5 bases; unmatched bases: 9. This CDR3 comprises 15 residues. The DNA for the CDR3 is TGTGCCAGCAGTTTTGGTCCGGACAGGACTTATGGCTACACCTTC. Protein sequence: CASSFGPDRTYGYTF.

The V gene is TRBV11-3, the J gene TRBJ2-5; D is perhaps TRBD2 (5 bases). V was clipped by 0 bases and J by 7 bases, with 12 bases between them. The length of the CDR3 is 14 residues. Germline CDR1 and CDR2: SGHNT and YENEEA. CDR3 sequence (DNA): TGTGCCAGCAGCTTAGATGCTGGGAGAGGGACCCAGTACTTC. Protein sequence: CASSLDAGRGTQYF. The variable domain in full, with the rest retrieved from reference TRBV11-3 and TRBJ2-5, is EAGVVQSPRYKIIEKKQPVAFWCNPISGHNTLYWYLQNLGQGPELLIRYENEEAVDDSQLPKDRFSAERLKGVDSTLKIQPAELGDSAVYLCASSLDAGRGTQYFGPGTRLLVL.

This clone occurred a few times. The same CDR3 is also encoded by other DNA sequences in this sample. This rearrangement joins TRBV27 to TRBJ2-7; the match to TRBD2 covers 7 bases. Germline CDR1 reads MNHEY; CDR2 reads SMNVEV (reference sequence). V trimming: 6 bases; J trimming: 3 bases; junction bases outside the gene matches: 17. This CDR3 spans 17 amino acids. The CDR3, as DNA: TGTGCCAGCAGCAAACCACCGAGCGGGAACCGCATCTACGAGCAGTACTTC. Its translation is CASSKPPSGNRIYEQYF.

This rearrangement joins TRBV5-6 to TRBJ1-2; no clear D gene. The CDR3 sequence is 15 residues long. Germline lookup yields CDR1 SGHDT and CDR2 YYEEEE. With 0 bases removed from V and 4 bases from J, the gap between germline ends came to 13 bases. CDR3 region: CASSLGSGVPYGYTF. CDR3 sequence (DNA): TGTGCCAGCAGCTTGGGCTCAGGTGTCCCCTATGGCTACACCTTC.

The gene calls are TRBV30 and TRBJ1-5, with D possibly matching TRBD1 (6 bases). The V gene's germline CDR1 is GTSNPN and CDR2 SVGIG (reference sequence). Trimming pared 1 base from V and 2 bases from J, leaving 12 bases between. CDR3 length: 15 amino acids. The CDR3 loop is CAWSGGRGGNQPQHF. CDR3 DNA: TGTGCCTGGAGTGGGGGCAGGGGAGGCAATCAGCCCCAGCATTTT.

The chain links TRBV2 to TRBJ2-5; possibly TRBD2 for D (6 bases). The CDR3 is made up of 17 amino acids. Looked up from germline, CDR1 is SNHLY and CDR2 is FYNNEI. The V gene lost 1 base and the J gene lost 2 bases, with 17 bases spanning the gap. CDR3 DNA sequence: TGTGCCAGCAGTGAAGGGAGGGCAGGTTGGGGGCAAGAGACCCAGTACTTC. Translated, it gives CASSEGRAGWGQETQYF.

This clone came up a few times. The rearrangement links TRBV10-3 to TRBJ1-1, with 8 bases fitting TRBD1. The germline CDR1 and CDR2 sequences are ENHRY and SYGVKD. This CDR3 spans 14 amino acids. V lost 0 bases and J lost 5; bases outside the gene matches: 2. The CDR3 sequence: CAISESTGVTEAFF. The CDR3, as DNA: TGTGCCATCAGTGAGTCGACAGGGGTAACTGAAGCTTTCTTT.

The chain couples TRBV19 to TRBJ2-3; tentatively, D is TRBD2 (6 bases). Germline V gene sequence: CDR1 LNHDA, CDR2 SQIVND (reference sequence). The CDR3 loop spans 18 amino acids. Between the trimmed V and J ends, which lost 5 bases and 2 bases, there was a span of 23 bases. CDR3 coding DNA: TGTGCCAGTAGTCAATTCGCTGGGGTCCGCGGGAACACAGATACGCAGTATTTT. Translating gives CASSQFAGVRGNTDTQYF.